The clone carrying this T cell receptor (delta chain) was seen more than once but under ten times. Antigen: not known. This sequence may be a read error, since a much larger clone differs from it by one base. This entry belongs to a study of γδ T cells in repeated Plasmodium falciparum infection. Study overall: Over 644 days, donors received four mosquito-bite P. falciparum NF54 infections.

TCRdb re-called clones from the multiplex PCR reads via CATT. This table holds roughly 86,000 delta-chain clones, over 1.1% found once. Whole-study results and caveats: Over time and infection, Vgamma9/Vdelta2+ repertoires remained highly stable and polyclonal. Waves of new clonotype selection appeared after repeated controlled infections in Vdelta2-negative, largely Vdelta1+, gammadelta T cells. Compared with Australian children, Malian Vdelta2-negative repertoires seemed more clonal, less diverse, less shared.

Bulk repertoires came from Vgamma9/Vdelta2+ or Vdelta2-negative gammadelta T cells flow-sorted from PBMC. The CDR3 loop spans 15 amino acids. CDR1 is GEAIGNYY and CDR2 is EKD in the germline V gene. The V gene lost 3 bases and the J gene lost 5 bases, with 18 bases spanning the gap. The receptor was isolated from a pool of human donors (malaria-infected and uninfected, not separated). This sequence joins TRDV2 and TRDJ1, with D perhaps TRDD3 (6 bases). Sequencing input: gamma-delta T cells from blood. The CDR3 loop reads CACDPVARLGDKLIF. CDR3 coding DNA: TGTGCCTGTGACCCCGTAGCCCGCCTGGGGGATAAACTCATCTTT.